Listed below are T cell receptor beta chains from one sample, sequenced in a study of blood T cell repertoires in COVID-19. TCRdb's table, derived via immunoSEQ multiplex PCR, lists solely in-frame clones and lacks some. The table lists 200,000 to 300,000 clones, 80% to 85% of them singletons. Sequencing input: peripheral blood. All receptors come from a woman aged 18-30 years with acute or convalescent COVID-19. Both conserved end residues are part of each CDR3. A D gene is named only where the DNA matches it firmly. Clone size is stated in some rows and not others, as once, few, many or a class when expanded.

D | J | V | size | CDR3 | DNA
. | TRBJ2-5 | TRBV9 | . | CASSVSGILGETQYF | TGTGCCAGCAGCGTATCGGGTATCCTTGGAGAGACCCAGTACTTC
. | TRBJ2-1 | TRBV5-6 | . | CASSLFENPYNEQFF | TGTGCCAGCAGCTTGTTTGAGAACCCCTACAATGAGCAGTTCTTC
TRBD2 | TRBJ2-1 | TRBV3-1/TRBV3-2 | . | CASSQESRETIF | TGTGCCAGCAGCCAAGAGTCGCGGGAGACTATCTTC
. | TRBJ2-2 | TRBV18 | . | CASSPTANTGELFF | TGTGCCAGCTCACCGACAGCGAACACCGGGGAGCTGTTTTTT
TRBD1 | TRBJ2-7 | TRBV5-4 | . | CASRPGTGDVYEQYF | TGTGCCAGCAGACCCGGGACAGGGGACGTCTACGAGCAGTACTTC
TRBD1 | TRBJ2-7 | TRBV3-1/TRBV3-2 | . | CASSRLMSDGQGREQYF | TGTGCCAGCAGCCGACTTATGTCAGATGGACAGGGTCGCGAGCAGTACTTC
TRBD1 | TRBJ1-4 | TRBV28 | . | CASSLPGQGIEKLFF | TGTGCCAGCAGTTTGCCGGGACAGGGAATTGAAAAACTGTTTTTT
TRBD1 | TRBJ2-7 | TRBV6-2/TRBV6-3 | . | CASSYRNQGALDPYEQYF | TGTGCCAGCAGTTACCGGAATCAGGGGGCGCTTGACCCCTACGAGCAGTACTTC
. | TRBJ1-1 | TRBV6-2/TRBV6-3 | . | CASSPGMAPDTEAFF | TGTGCCAGCAGTCCAGGGATGGCGCCGGACACTGAAGCTTTCTTT
TRBD1 | TRBJ1-1 | TRBV27 | . | CASSLSTGGGTEAFF | TGTGCCAGCAGTTTATCGACAGGGGGCGGGACTGAAGCTTTCTTT
. | TRBJ2-2 | TRBV30 | . | CAYTTRDIWTGELFF | TGTGCCTACACCACCAGGGATATTTGGACCGGGGAGCTGTTTTTT
. | TRBJ2-7 | TRBV30 | . | CAWTVGGTPYEQYF | TGTGCCTGGACCGTCGGTGGGACACCCTACGAGCAGTACTTC
. | TRBJ2-3 | TRBV7-2 | . | CASSLTPARTDTQYF | TGTGCCAGCAGCCTCACGCCCGCTCGGACAGATACGCAGTATTTT
TRBD1 | TRBJ2-7 | TRBV2 | . | CASSRDRGREQYF | TGTGCCAGCAGTAGGGACAGGGGTCGGGAGCAGTACTTC
TRBD2 | TRBJ2-1 | TRBV14 | once | CASSQLTSGYNEQFF | TGTGCCAGCAGCCAATTGACTAGCGGGTACAATGAGCAGTTCTTC
TRBD2 | TRBJ2-7 | TRBV28 | . | CASRKMGLAGTYEQYF | TGTGCCAGCAGGAAGATGGGACTAGCGGGAACCTACGAGCAGTACTTC
TRBD2 | TRBJ2-7 | TRBV29-1 | once | CSVDLAGGYEQYF | TGCAGCGTTGATCTAGCGGGAGGGTACGAGCAGTACTTC